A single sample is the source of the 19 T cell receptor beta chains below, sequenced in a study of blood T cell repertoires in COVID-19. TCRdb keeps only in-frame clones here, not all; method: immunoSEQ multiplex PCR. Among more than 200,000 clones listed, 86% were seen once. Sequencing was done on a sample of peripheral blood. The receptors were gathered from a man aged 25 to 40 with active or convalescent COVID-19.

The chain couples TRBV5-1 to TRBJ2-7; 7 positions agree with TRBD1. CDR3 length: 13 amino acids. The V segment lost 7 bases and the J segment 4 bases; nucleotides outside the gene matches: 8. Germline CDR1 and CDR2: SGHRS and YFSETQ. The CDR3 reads CASQQGSEYEQYF. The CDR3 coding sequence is TGCGCCAGCCAACAGGGGAGCGAATACGAGCAGTACTTC.

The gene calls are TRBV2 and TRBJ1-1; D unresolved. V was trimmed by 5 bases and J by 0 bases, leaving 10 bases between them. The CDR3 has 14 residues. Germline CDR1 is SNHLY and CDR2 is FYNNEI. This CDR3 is CASSIATLNTEAFF. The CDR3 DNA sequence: TGTGCCAGCAGTATCGCCACATTGAACACTGAAGCTTTCTTT.

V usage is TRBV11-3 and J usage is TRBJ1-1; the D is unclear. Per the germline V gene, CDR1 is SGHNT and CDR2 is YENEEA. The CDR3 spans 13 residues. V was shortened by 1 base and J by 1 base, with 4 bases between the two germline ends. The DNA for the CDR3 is TGTGCCAGCAGCTTAGCAGAGAACACTGAAGCTTTCTTT. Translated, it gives CASSLAENTEAFF. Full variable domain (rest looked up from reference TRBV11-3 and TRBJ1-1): EAGVVQSPRYKIIEKKQPVAFWCNPISGHNTLYWYLQNLGQGPELLIRYENEEAVDDSQLPKDRFSAERLKGVDSTLKIQPAELGDSAVYLCASSLAENTEAFFGQGTRLTVV.

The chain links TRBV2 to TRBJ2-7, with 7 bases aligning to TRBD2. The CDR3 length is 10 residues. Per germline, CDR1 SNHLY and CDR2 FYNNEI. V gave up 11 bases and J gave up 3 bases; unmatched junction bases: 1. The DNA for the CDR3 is TGTGCCGGGGGGGGCTACGAGCAGTACTTC. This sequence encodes CAGGGYEQYF.

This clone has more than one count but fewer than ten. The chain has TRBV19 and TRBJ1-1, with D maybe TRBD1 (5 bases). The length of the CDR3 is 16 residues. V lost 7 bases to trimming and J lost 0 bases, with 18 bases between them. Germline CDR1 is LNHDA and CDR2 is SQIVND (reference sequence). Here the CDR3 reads CASIVGSGPMNTEAFF. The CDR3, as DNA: TGTGCCAGTATAGTTGGTTCAGGGCCGATGAACACTGAAGCTTTCTTT.

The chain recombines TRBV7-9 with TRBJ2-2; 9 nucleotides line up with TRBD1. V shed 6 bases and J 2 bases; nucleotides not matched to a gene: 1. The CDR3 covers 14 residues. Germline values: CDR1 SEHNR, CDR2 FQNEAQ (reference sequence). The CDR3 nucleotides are TGTGCCAGCAGGGGACAGGGTAACACCGGGGAGCTGTTTTTT. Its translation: CASRGQGNTGELFF.

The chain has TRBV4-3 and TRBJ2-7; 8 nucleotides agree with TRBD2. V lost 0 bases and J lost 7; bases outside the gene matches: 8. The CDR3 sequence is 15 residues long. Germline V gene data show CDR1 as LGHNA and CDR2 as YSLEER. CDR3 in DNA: TGCGCCAGCAGCCAAGATCGGGGTAGCGGGGTTGAGCAGTACTTC. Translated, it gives CASSQDRGSGVEQYF.

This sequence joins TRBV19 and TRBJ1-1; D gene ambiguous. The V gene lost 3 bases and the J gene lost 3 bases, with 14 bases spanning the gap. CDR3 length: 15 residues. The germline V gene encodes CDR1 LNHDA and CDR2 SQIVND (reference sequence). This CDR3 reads CASSITGVGDTEAFF. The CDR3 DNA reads TGTGCCAGTAGTATTACTGGCGTGGGCGACACTGAAGCTTTCTTT.

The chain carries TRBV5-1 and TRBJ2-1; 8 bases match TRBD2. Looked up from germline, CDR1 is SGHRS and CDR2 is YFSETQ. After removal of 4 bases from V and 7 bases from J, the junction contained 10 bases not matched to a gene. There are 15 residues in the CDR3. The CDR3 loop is CASSDGGANSNEQFF. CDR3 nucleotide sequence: TGCGCCAGCAGCGACGGGGGGGCTAATAGTAATGAGCAGTTCTTC.

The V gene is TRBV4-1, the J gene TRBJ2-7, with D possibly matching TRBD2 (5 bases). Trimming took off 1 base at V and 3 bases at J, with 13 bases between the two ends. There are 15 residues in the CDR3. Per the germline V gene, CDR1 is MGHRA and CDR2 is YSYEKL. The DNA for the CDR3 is TGCGCCAGCAGCCAAGTTGTTTCTAGCATCTACGAGCAGTACTTC. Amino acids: CASSQVVSSIYEQYF.

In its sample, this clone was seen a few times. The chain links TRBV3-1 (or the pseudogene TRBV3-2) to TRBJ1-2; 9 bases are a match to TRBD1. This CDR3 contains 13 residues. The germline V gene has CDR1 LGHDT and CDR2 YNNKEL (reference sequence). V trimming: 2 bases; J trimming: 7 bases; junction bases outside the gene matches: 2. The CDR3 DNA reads TGTGCCAGCAGCCAAACAGGGGGCGGTGGCTACACCTTC. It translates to CASSQTGGGGYTF.

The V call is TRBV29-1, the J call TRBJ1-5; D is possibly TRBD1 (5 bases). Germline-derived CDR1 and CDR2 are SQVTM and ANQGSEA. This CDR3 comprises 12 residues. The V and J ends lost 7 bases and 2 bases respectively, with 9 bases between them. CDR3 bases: TGCAGCGCACAGGCGGGCAATCAGCCCCAGCATTTT. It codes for CSAQAGNQPQHF.

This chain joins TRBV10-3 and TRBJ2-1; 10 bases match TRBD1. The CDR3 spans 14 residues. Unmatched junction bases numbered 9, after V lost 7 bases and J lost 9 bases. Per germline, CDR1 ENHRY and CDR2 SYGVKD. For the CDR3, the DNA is TGTGCCATCACTGCGGGACAGGGGTCGAGTGAGCAGTTCTTC. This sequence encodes CAITAGQGSSEQFF.

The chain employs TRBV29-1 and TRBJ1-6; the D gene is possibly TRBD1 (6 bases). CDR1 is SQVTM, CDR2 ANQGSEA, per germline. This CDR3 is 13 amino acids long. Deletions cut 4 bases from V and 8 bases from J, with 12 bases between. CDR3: CSVVDRKYSPLHF. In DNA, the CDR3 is TGCAGCGTTGTGGACAGAAAGTATTCACCCCTCCACTTT.

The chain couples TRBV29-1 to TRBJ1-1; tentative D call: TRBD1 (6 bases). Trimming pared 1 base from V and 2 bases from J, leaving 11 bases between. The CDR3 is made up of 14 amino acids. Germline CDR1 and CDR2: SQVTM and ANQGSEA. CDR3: CSVEVPGVNTEAFF. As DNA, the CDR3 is TGCAGCGTTGAAGTCCCAGGGGTCAACACTGAAGCTTTCTTT. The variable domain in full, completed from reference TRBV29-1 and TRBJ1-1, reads SAVISQKPSRDICQRGTSLTIQCQVDSQVTMMFWYRQQPGQSLTLIATANQGSEATYESGFVIDKFPISRPNLTFSTLTVSNMSPEDSSIYLCSVEVPGVNTEAFFGQGTRLTVV.

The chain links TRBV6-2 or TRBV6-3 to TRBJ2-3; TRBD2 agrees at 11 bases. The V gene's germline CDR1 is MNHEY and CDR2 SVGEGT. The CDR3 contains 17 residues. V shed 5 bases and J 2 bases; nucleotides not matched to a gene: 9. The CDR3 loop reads CASSDPGLAGFTDTQYF. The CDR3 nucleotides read TGTGCCAGCAGTGACCCCGGACTAGCGGGTTTCACAGATACGCAGTATTTT.

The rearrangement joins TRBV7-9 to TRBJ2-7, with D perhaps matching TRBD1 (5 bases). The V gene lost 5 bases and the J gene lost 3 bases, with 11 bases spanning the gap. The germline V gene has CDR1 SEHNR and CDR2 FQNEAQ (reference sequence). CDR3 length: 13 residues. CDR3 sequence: CASSKGQGYEQYF. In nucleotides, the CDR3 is TGTGCCAGCAGCAAAGGGCAGGGCTACGAGCAGTACTTC.

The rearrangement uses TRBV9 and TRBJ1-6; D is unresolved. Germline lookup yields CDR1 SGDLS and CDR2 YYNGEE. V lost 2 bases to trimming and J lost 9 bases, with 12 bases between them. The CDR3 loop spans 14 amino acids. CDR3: CASSVASSVSPLHF. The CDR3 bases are TGTGCCAGCAGCGTCGCCAGTTCAGTTTCACCCCTCCACTTT.

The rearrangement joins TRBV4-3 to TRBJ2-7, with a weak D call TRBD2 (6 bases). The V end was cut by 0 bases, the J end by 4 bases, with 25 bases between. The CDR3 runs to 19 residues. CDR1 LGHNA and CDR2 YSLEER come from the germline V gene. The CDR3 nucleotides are TGCGCCAGCAGCCAAGAAAGGTACTCCGGGACTCCGGGGGAATACGAGCAGTACTTC. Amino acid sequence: CASSQERYSGTPGEYEQYF.